Below are 9 T cell receptor beta chains sequenced from a single sample in a study of identifying expanded T cells in peripheral blood. Sequencing used immunoSEQ multiplex PCR; TCRdb keeps in-frame clones, though not all of them. In the table there are 95,000 or so clones, approximately 86% of which are singletons. Sequenced material: blood. These TCRs come from a person aged 18 to 75 in good health.

The chain uses TRBV7-9 and TRBJ2-7, with D possibly matching TRBD2 (6 bases). V lost 6 bases and J lost 5, with 14 bases in between. Per the germline V gene, CDR1 is SEHNR and CDR2 is FQNEAQ (reference sequence). The CDR3 is 13 amino acids. This CDR3 is CASRGEVSHEQYF. In DNA form, the CDR3 reads TGTGCCAGCAGGGGGGAGGTATCACACGAGCAGTACTTC.

This chain links TRBV5-1 with TRBJ2-1; TRBD1 agrees at 10 bases. CDR3 length: 15 residues. V lost 3 bases, J lost 2 bases, and 2 bases stayed unmatched. The germline V gene encodes CDR1 SGHRS and CDR2 YFSETQ. CDR3 nucleotides: TGCGCCAGCAGCTGGACAGGGGGAGCCTACAATGAGCAGTTCTTC. Its protein is CASSWTGGAYNEQFF.

Here the CDR3 DNA reads TGTGCCAGCAGTTTTAGGCGAAACACCGGGGAGCTGTTTTTT. It encodes CASSFRRNTGELFF. The rearrangement uses TRBV27 and TRBJ2-2; D remains ambiguous. CDR1 and CDR2 from the germline V gene are MNHEY and SMNVEV (reference sequence). This CDR3 contains 14 residues. Between the trimmed V and J ends, which lost 3 bases and 2 bases, there was a span of 7 bases.

In this sample, this clone turned up a few times. V gene TRBV7-2 combines with J gene TRBJ1-1, with D perhaps TRBD1 (5 bases). Germline loops: CDR1 SGHTA, CDR2 FQGNSA. This CDR3 has 16 amino acids. Trimming cost V 3 bases and J 7 bases, with 21 bases left between them. The CDR3 sequence is CASSFRQGAGKIEAFF. The CDR3 DNA follows: TGTGCCAGCAGCTTTCGGCAGGGCGCCGGGAAAATTGAAGCTTTCTTT.

This chain uses TRBV2 with TRBJ2-1, with TRBD1 as a possible D gene (6 bases). The CDR3 spans 13 residues. Germline loops: CDR1 SNHLY, CDR2 FYNNEI. The ends were cut back, 3 bases at V and 6 bases at J, with 9 bases in the middle. The CDR3 sequence: CASSDGQTNEQFF. The CDR3, as DNA: TGTGCCAGCAGTGATGGACAGACCAATGAGCAGTTCTTC.

The chain carries TRBV7-8 and TRBJ1-6, with D perhaps TRBD1 (6 bases). V lost 2 bases and J lost 2, with 16 bases in between. CDR1 and CDR2 (germline): SGHVS, FQNEAQ. The CDR3 covers 18 residues. The CDR3 region has the DNA TGTGCCAGCAGCTTATGGGGACATGGATCCACCTATAATTCACCCCTCCACTTT. Encoded protein: CASSLWGHGSTYNSPLHF.

The genes are TRBV7-2 and TRBJ2-3; 9 bases fit TRBD2. The trim removed 1 base at V and 7 bases at J, leaving 9 bases unmatched. The CDR3 has 16 amino acids. Per germline, CDR1 SGHTA and CDR2 FQGNSA. The DNA for the CDR3 is TGTGCCAGCAGCTTAGAGTGGAGCGGGGGGAGGAATACGCAGTATTTT. The encoded protein is CASSLEWSGGRNTQYF.

This sequence joins TRBV6-6 and TRBJ2-4; D remains unclear. This CDR3 region has 14 residues. Germline CDR1 is MNHNY and CDR2 is SVGAGI (reference sequence). The V end lost 5 bases, the J end lost 0 bases, and 8 bases lay between the germline ends. CDR3 nucleotide sequence: TGTGCCAGCAGTCCACAACTAGCCAAAAACATTCAGTACTTC. The encoded protein is CASSPQLAKNIQYF.

The chain combines TRBV25-1 with TRBJ1-6; the D gene is possibly TRBD1 (5 bases). The length of the CDR3 is 14 residues. Trimming cost V 2 bases and J 13 bases, with 15 bases left between them. Germline V gene lookup returns CDR1 MGHDK and CDR2 SYGVNS. CDR3: CASSEHRNPGPLHF. CDR3 nucleotides: TGTGCCAGCAGTGAACACAGGAACCCGGGGCCCCTCCACTTT. The entire variable domain, with the rest obtained from reference TRBV25-1 and TRBJ1-6, is as follows: EADIYQTPRYLVIGTGKKITLECSQTMGHDKMYWYQQDPGMELHLIHYSYGVNSTEKGDLSSESTVSRIRTEHFPLTLESARPSHTSQYLCASSEHRNPGPLHFGNGTRLTVT.